Detailed here is one T cell receptor beta chain. These data are taken from a study of blood T cell repertoires in COVID-19. Here immunoSEQ multiplex PCR was the method, and the copy in TCRdb shows in-frame clones only, minus some. This repertoire shows tens of thousands of clones, about 90% found once; its top ten account for around 2%. Germline values: CDR1 SGHTS, CDR2 YDEGEE. The CDR3 spans 15 residues. V gave up 1 base and J gave up 0 bases, with 10 bases separating them. Sequencing used peripheral blood. This receptor was taken from a man aged 55 to 70 with acute or convalescent COVID-19. The chain employs TRBV5-8 and TRBJ2-5; possibly TRBD1 for D (5 bases). The DNA of the CDR3 is TGTGCCAGCAGCTTGTACCAGGACAACCAAGAGACCCAGTACTTC. Translating gives CASSLYQDNQETQYF.